This TCR beta chain was sequenced for a study of cytomegalovirus exposure and HLA in healthy donors. Germline V gene lookup returns CDR1 SGDLS and CDR2 YYNGEE. The CDR3 has 14 amino acids. V was trimmed by 5 bases and J by 0 bases, leaving 11 bases between them. 13 Jbeta primers and 60 Vbeta primers were used for the PCR. Produced via immunoSEQ multiplex PCR; TCRdb's table is partial and in-frame only. The table records fewer than 140,000 clones, roughly four fifths of them present only once. The chain couples TRBV9 to TRBJ1-1, with a possible D match to TRBD1 (5 bases). The specimen was PBMCs. This clonotype was obtained from a woman aged 45-59 years in good health and CMV-seropositive. The CDR3 region is CASRSDSLNTEAFF. CDR3 nucleotide sequence: TGTGCCAGCAGATCCGACAGCTTGAACACTGAAGCTTTCTTT.